This T cell receptor (beta chain) emerged from a study of cytomegalovirus exposure and HLA in healthy donors. Study summary: In a later analysis, it was reported that the 110 or so validation repertoires had been produced on the same platform as the roughly 650 repertoires belonging to the first cohort.

Study-wide findings and caveats: According to a later analysis, TCR clusters from the first cohort tended to co-occur in the roughly 120 validation repertoires. Cytomegalovirus association was listed for 164 TCR beta chains. Most TCR sequences were seen very rarely across donors, but some public TCRs occurred in many.

Clones were sequenced by immunoSEQ multiplex PCR, and TCRdb holds only the in-frame ones, with some missing. The sample holds some 90,000 clones, roughly 87% seen once. V lost 1 base to trimming and J lost 8 bases; unmatched junction nucleotides: 4. The CDR3 length is 14 residues. CDR1 SEHNR and CDR2 FQNEAQ come from the germline V gene (reference sequence). As for this clone: Antigen specificity is unknown.

J is TRBJ1-4 and V is TRBV7-9, with TRBD1 matching over 7 bases. The sample comprised PBMCs. The receptor was isolated from a woman in her twenties or thirties in good health and CMV-seronegative. The CDR3 nucleotides read TGTGCCAGCAGCTTAGAGGGGGCGTGGGAAAAACTGTTTTTT. Its protein product is CASSLEGAWEKLFF.